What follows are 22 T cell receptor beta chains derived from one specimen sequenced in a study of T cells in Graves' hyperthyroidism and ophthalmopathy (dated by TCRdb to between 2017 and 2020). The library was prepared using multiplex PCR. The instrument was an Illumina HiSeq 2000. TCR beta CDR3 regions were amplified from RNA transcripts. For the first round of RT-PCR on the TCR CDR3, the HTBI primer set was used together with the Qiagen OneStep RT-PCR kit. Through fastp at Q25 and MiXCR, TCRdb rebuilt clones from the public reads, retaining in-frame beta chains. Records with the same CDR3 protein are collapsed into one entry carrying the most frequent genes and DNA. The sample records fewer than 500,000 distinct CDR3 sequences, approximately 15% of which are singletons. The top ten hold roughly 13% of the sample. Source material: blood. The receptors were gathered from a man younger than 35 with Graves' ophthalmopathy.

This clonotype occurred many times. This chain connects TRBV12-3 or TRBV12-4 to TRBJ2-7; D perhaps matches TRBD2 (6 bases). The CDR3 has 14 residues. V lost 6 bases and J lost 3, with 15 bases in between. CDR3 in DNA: TGTGCCAGCAGCTATAGCGGAGCTTTCTACGAGCAGTACTTC. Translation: CASSYSGAFYEQYF.

The CDR3, as DNA: TGTGCCACCAGCGAAGCTCGGGGTGAGCAGTTCTTC. Its protein is CATSEARGEQFF. The V gene is TRBV15, the J gene TRBJ2-1, with TRBD2 as a possible D gene (5 bases). CDR3 length: 12 amino acids. Per germline, CDR1 LNHNV and CDR2 YYDKDF (reference sequence). V lost 5 bases, J lost 9 bases, and 11 bases lay in between.

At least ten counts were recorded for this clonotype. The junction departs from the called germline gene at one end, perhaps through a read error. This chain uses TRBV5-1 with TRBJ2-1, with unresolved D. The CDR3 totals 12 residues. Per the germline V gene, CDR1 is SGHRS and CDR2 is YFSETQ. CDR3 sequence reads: CASSLNGNGQFF. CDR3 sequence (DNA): TGCGCCAGCAGCTTGAATGGGAATGGGCAGTTCTTC.

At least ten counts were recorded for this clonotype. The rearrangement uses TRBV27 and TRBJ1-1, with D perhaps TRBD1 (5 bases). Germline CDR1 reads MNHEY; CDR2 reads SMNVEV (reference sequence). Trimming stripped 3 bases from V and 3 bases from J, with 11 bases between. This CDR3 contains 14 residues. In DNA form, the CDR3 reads TGTGCCAGCAGTTTCGGGGCTTTGGACACTGAAGCTTTCTTT. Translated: CASSFGALDTEAFF.

The CDR3 spells CASSPNPGTGHGYTF. DNA for the CDR3: TGTGCCAGCAGCCCTAACCCTGGGACAGGGCATGGCTACACCTTC. The chain recombines TRBV14 with TRBJ1-2; 9 bases align to TRBD1. Trimming at V came to 4 bases and at J to 6 bases, leaving 9 bases not matched to a gene. Germline CDR1 is SGHDN and CDR2 is FVKESK. This CDR3 is 15 amino acids long.

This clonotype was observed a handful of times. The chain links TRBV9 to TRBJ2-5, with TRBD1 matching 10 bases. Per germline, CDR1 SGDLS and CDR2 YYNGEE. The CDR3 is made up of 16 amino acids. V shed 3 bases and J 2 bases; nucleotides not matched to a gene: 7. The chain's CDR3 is CASSETGTGEQETQYF. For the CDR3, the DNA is TGTGCCAGCAGCGAGACCGGGACAGGGGAACAAGAGACCCAGTACTTC.

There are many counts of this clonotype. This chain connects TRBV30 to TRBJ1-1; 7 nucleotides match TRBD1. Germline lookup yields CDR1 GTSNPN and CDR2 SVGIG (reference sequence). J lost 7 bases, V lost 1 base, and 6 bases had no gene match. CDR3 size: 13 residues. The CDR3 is CAWSADRVNEAFF. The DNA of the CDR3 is TGTGCCTGGAGTGCAGACAGGGTTAATGAAGCTTTCTTT.

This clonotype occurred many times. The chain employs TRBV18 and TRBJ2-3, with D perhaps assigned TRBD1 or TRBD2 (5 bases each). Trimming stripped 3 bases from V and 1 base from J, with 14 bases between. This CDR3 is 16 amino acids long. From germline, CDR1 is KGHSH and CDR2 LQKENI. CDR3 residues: CASSPQGGPGTDTQYF. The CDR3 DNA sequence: TGTGCCAGCTCACCGCAGGGCGGGCCCGGCACAGATACGCAGTATTTT. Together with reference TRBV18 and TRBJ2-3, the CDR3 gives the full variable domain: NAGVMQNPRHLVRRRGQEARLRCSPMKGHSHVYWYRQLPEEGLKFMVYLQKENIIDESGMPKERFSAEFPKEGPSILRIQQVVRGDSAAYFCASSPQGGPGTDTQYFGPGTRLTVL.

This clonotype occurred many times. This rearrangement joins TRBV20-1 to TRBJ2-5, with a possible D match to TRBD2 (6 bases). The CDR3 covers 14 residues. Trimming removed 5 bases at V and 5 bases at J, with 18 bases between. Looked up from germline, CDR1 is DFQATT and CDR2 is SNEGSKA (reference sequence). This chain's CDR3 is CSALGGVGAETQYF. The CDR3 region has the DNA TGCAGTGCTCTCGGAGGGGTGGGCGCTGAGACCCAGTACTTC.

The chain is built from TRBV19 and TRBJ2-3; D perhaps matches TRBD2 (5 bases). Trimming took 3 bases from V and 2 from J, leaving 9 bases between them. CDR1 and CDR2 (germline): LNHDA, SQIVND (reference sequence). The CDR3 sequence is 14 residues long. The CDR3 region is CASSIPGVTDTQYF. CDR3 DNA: TGTGCCAGTAGTATCCCCGGGGTCACAGATACGCAGTATTTT. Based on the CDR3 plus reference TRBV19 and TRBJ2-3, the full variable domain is DGGITQSPKYLFRKEGQNVTLSCEQNLNHDAMYWYRQDPGQGLRLIYYSQIVNDFQKGDIAEGYSVSREKKESFPLTVTSAQKNPTAFYLCASSIPGVTDTQYFGPGTRLTVL.

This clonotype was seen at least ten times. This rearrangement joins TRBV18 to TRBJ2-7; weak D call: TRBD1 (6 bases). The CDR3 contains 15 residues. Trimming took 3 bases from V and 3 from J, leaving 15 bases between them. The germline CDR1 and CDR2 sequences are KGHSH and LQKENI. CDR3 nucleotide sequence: TGTGCCAGCTCACCCCGGGACACAGGATTCTACGAGCAGTACTTC. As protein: CASSPRDTGFYEQYF. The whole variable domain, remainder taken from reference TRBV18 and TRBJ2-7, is NAGVMQNPRHLVRRRGQEARLRCSPMKGHSHVYWYRQLPEEGLKFMVYLQKENIIDESGMPKERFSAEFPKEGPSILRIQQVVRGDSAAYFCASSPRDTGFYEQYFGPGTRLTVT.

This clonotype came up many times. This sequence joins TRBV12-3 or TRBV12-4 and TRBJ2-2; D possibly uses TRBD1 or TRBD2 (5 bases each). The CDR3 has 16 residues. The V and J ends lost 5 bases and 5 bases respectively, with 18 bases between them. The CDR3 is CASSTDGAGRTGELFF. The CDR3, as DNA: TGTGCCAGCAGTACCGACGGGGCAGGCAGGACCGGGGAGCTGTTTTTT.

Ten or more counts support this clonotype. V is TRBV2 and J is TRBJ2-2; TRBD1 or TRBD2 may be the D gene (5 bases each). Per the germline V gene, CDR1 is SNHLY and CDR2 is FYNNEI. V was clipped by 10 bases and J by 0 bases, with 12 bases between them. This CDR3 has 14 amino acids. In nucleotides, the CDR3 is TGTGCCACCATGGGACGGACGAACACCGGGGAGCTGTTTTTT. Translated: CATMGRTNTGELFF.

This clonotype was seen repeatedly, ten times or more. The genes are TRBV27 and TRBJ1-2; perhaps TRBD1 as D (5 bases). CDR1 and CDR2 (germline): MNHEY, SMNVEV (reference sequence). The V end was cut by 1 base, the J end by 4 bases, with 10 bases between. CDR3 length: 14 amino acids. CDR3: CASSLLTAPYGYTF. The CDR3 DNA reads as TGTGCCAGCAGTTTATTGACAGCTCCCTATGGCTACACCTTC.

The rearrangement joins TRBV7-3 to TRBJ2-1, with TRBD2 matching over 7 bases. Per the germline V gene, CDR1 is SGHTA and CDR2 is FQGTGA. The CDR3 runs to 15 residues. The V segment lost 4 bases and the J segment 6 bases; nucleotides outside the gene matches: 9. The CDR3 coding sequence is TGTGCCAGCAGCTCCGAAGCGGGGTTCGCCAATGAGCAGTTCTTC. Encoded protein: CASSSEAGFANEQFF.

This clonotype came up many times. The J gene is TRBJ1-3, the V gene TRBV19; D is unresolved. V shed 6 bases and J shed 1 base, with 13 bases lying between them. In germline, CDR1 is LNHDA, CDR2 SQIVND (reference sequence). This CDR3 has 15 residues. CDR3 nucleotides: TGTGCCAGTAGCTACTTGGGGAGTTCTGGAAACACCATATATTTT. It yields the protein CASSYLGSSGNTIYF.

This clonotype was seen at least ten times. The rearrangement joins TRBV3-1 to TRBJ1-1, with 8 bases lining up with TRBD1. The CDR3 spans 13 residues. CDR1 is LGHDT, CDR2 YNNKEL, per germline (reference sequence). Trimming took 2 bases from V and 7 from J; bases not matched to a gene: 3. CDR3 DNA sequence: TGTGCCAGCAGCCAAAAGGGGACAGGTGAAGCTTTCTTT. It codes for CASSQKGTGEAFF.

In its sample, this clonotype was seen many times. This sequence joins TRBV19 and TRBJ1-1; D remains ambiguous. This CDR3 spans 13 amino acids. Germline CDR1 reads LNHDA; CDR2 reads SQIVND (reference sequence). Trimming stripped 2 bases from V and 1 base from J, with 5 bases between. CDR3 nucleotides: TGTGCCAGTAGTATATCGGAGAACACTGAAGCTTTCTTT. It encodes CASSISENTEAFF.

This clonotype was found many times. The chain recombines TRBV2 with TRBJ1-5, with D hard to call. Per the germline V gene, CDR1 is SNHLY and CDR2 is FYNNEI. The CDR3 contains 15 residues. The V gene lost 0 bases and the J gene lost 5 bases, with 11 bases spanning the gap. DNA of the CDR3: TGTGCCAGCAGTGAAGCGCTTCTTTCCTATCAGCCCCAGCATTTT. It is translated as CASSEALLSYQPQHF.

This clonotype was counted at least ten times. CDR3 amino acids: CASLPGGAGLETQYF. DNA of the CDR3: TGTGCCAGCCTCCCGGGAGGGGCCGGGTTAGAGACCCAGTACTTC. The genes are TRBV6-1 and TRBJ2-5; 8 bases agree with TRBD2. The germline V gene encodes CDR1 MNHNS and CDR2 SASEGT. CDR3 size: 15 residues. V lost 8 bases, J lost 4 bases, and 12 bases stayed unmatched.

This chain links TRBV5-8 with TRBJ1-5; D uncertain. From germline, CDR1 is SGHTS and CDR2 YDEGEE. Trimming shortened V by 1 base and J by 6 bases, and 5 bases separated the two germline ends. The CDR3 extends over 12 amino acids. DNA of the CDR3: TGTGCCAGCAGCTTGAGTCCTCAGCCCCAGCATTTT. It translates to CASSLSPQPQHF.

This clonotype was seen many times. The CDR3 bases are TGTGCCAGCAGCCAAGATTTGGCAGTGAGCTCCTACGAGCAGTACTTC. As protein: CASSQDLAVSSYEQYF. This chain connects TRBV3-1 to TRBJ2-7; no definite D call. The ends were cut back, 0 bases at V and 0 bases at J, with 12 bases in the middle. CDR1 and CDR2 from the germline V gene are LGHDT and YNNKEL (reference sequence). The CDR3 spans 16 residues.